A single TCR beta chain is shown here with its context. Its matching antigen is unknown. The data are from a study of T cell repertoires in cytomegalovirus infection. Overall study context: From public TCR beta signatures came an indication of both CMV infection and matching HLA type. Whole-study results and caveats: Cumulative frequency of public TCR beta families picked out carriers of CMV plus the relevant HLA. Predominance within the ex vivo response was attributable to HLA-C-restricted CMV-specific TCR beta clonotypes.

TCRdb recomputed calls from the reads with MiXCR, one row per CDR3 protein. Counted here are roughly 130,000 distinct CDR3 sequences, 8.8% occurring once; the ten biggest clones make up 10%. The CDR3 spans 11 residues. V gave up 1 base and J gave up 11 bases, with 8 bases separating them. Germline V gives CDR1 SEHNR, CDR2 FQNEAQ (reference sequence). The clonotype was recovered from a human donor in good health (CMV status not recorded). Some clones in this sample may be carry-over from other donors' samples. The V gene is TRBV7-9, the J gene TRBJ1-1; D gene ambiguous. Sequences were obtained from PBMCs. For the CDR3, the DNA is TGTGCCAGCAGCTTAGACCATCCCGCTTTCTTT. It specifies CASSLDHPAFF.